Detailed here is one T cell receptor beta chain. Its antigen remains unknown. This is likely a read error, given that the CDR3 carries no conserved phenylalanine or tryptophan at its end. Quantitative 5'-RACE with molecular barcodes generated TCR beta libraries. From the 5' RACE reads, TCRdb called clonotypes with MiXCR, one entry per CDR3 protein. This sample has a few hundred thousand distinct CDR3 sequences, with around 18% found just once. This CDR3 region has 13 residues. Between the trimmed V and J ends, which lost 6 bases and 4 bases, there was a span of 12 bases. Looked up from germline, CDR1 is SGHAT and CDR2 is FQNNGV. This sample stems from a study of CD8 T cells in ankylosing spondylitis. Study conclusions and caveats: From matched ankylosing spondylitis synovial fluid, disease-linked clones were reportedly recovered at significantly enriched levels.

The TCR sequence derives from a male donor with ankylosing spondylitis or in good health (not recorded which). Sequencing was done on a sample of blood, either unsorted or a sorted T cell fraction (not recorded which). The rearrangement joins TRBV11-2 to TRBJ2-5, with TRBD2 as a possible D gene (6 bases). The CDR3 sequence is CASRGRIGETQYS. CDR3 coding DNA: TGTGCCAGCAGGGGGAGGATAGGAGAGACCCAGTACTCC.